This TCR beta chain comes out of a study of blood T cell repertoires in COVID-19. Study summary: Samples of COVID-19 (acute and convalescent) were obtained from the United States, Italy and Spain. T cells, B-cell-depleted T cells, or PBMCs supplied cDNA or gDNA.

CDR3 length: 18 residues. The J segment lost 4 bases and the V segment lost 5 bases, leaving 19 bases of the junction unmatched. The germline V gene has CDR1 SGHTA and CDR2 FQGTGA. Study processing details: Nucleated cell number was recorded as an estimate derived from reference gene primer amplification. Here immunoSEQ multiplex PCR was the method, and the copy in TCRdb shows in-frame clones only, minus some. The V and J calls and the clone size are those of that table, but D and trimming were determined from the DNA. The sample yields around 220,000 clones, approximately 78% seen once. The rearrangement links TRBV7-3 to TRBJ1-2; 7 bases fit TRBD1. The sample taken for sequencing was peripheral blood. The TCR sequence derives from a woman older than 75 with COVID-19, enrolled during active disease. CDR3 nucleotides: TGTGCCAGCAGCCCTGCCCCCATGGTTTCAGGGGGTGGCTATGGCTACACCTTC. Its translation is CASSPAPMVSGGGYGYTF.